Listed below are T cell receptor beta chains from one sample, sequenced in a study of blood T cell repertoires in COVID-19. The data were produced by immunoSEQ multiplex PCR, yet TCRdb's version contains in-frame clones alone and is incomplete. The data hold 97,000 or so clones, with more than 75% observed a single time. Sequenced sample: peripheral blood. These receptors were collected from a man aged 45 to 65 with active or convalescent COVID-19. The CDR3 runs from the conserved cysteine through the conserved F or W. Each record gives: V gene, D gene, J gene, clone size, CDR3 protein, CDR3 DNA. A D gene is named only where the DNA matches it firmly. Rows may omit the clone size; those that give it use once, few, many or a size class.

V: TRBV6-5; D: TRBD1; J: TRBJ1-6; size: -; CDR3: CASSSLDRAKSPLHF; DNA: TGTGCCAGCAGTTCTCTTGACAGGGCCAAATCACCCCTCCACTTT
V: TRBV7-2; D: TRBD1; J: TRBJ1-5; size: -; CDR3: CASSLTGGANGQPQHF; DNA: TGTGCCAGCAGCTTGACAGGGGGCGCAAATGGTCAGCCCCAGCATTTT
V: TRBV24-1; D: TRBD1; J: TRBJ2-2; size: -; CDR3: CATGQGTGELFF; DNA: TGTGCCACGGGACAGGGAACCGGGGAGCTGTTTTTT
V: TRBV7-8; D: TRBD1; J: TRBJ1-2; size: -; CDR3: CASSPPGTAYGYTF; DNA: TGTGCCAGCAGCCCCCCCGGGACAGCCTATGGCTACACCTTC
V: TRBV5-1; D: -; J: TRBJ2-2; size: -; CDR3: CASSFSLANTGELFF; DNA: TGCGCCAGCAGCTTCTCACTAGCGAACACCGGGGAGCTGTTTTTT
V: TRBV19; D: TRBD1; J: TRBJ1-4; size: -; CDR3: CASSIGGTENEKLFF; DNA: TGTGCCAGTAGTATAGGAGGGACAGAGAATGAAAAACTGTTTTTT
V: TRBV7-9; D: -; J: TRBJ2-3; size: once; CDR3: CASSLSGTTSTDTQYF; DNA: TGTGCCAGCAGCTTATCAGGAACCACTAGCACAGATACGCAGTATTTT
V: TRBV18; D: TRBD1; J: TRBJ1-2; size: -; CDR3: CASSLDRAHGYTF; DNA: TGTGCCAGCTCGTTAGACAGGGCCCATGGCTACACCTTC
V: TRBV2; D: TRBD1; J: TRBJ2-3; size: -; CDR3: CASSGGTGVTDTQYF; DNA: TGTGCCAGCAGTGGCGGGACAGGGGTGACAGATACGCAGTATTTT
V: TRBV28; D: -; J: TRBJ2-1; size: few; CDR3: CASSSPFSGRSYNEQFF; DNA: TGTGCCAGCAGCTCTCCGTTTTCGGGGAGGTCCTACAATGAGCAGTTCTTC
V: TRBV5-1; D: TRBD2; J: TRBJ2-3; size: -; CDR3: CASSARTSGGPKPTDTQYF; DNA: TGCGCCAGCAGCGCCAGGACTAGCGGGGGGCCCAAGCCTACAGATACGCAGTATTTT
V: TRBV6-4; D: -; J: TRBJ1-5; size: -; CDR3: CASSAREGQPQHF; DNA: TGTGCCAGCAGCGCCCGGGAGGGACAGCCCCAGCATTTT
V: TRBV6-5; D: TRBD1; J: TRBJ1-4; size: -; CDR3: CASSGQGGEKLFF; DNA: TGTGCCAGCAGCGGACAGGGAGGGGAAAAACTGTTTTTT
V: TRBV6-5; D: TRBD1; J: TRBJ2-1; size: -; CDR3: CASRGRGMNEQFF; DNA: TGTGCCTCCAGAGGCAGGGGGATGAATGAGCAGTTCTTC
V: TRBV28; D: -; J: TRBJ1-1; size: -; CDR3: CASSFMDYVNTEAFF; DNA: TGTGCCAGCAGTTTCATGGACTATGTGAACACTGAAGCTTTCTTT
V: TRBV6-4; D: -; J: TRBJ1-5; size: -; CDR3: CASSETAGQPQHF; DNA: TGTGCCAGCAGTGAGACAGCGGGGCAGCCCCAGCATTTT
V: TRBV2; D: TRBD1; J: TRBJ2-3; size: -; CDR3: CASSSGQGSATPDTQYF; DNA: TGTGCCAGCAGTAGCGGACAGGGTTCGGCAACCCCAGATACGCAGTATTTT
V: TRBV29-1; D: -; J: TRBJ1-1; size: -; CDR3: CSVHREGDTEAFF; DNA: TGCAGCGTCCACAGGGAAGGGGACACTGAAGCTTTCTTT
V: TRBV2; D: TRBD1; J: TRBJ2-2; size: few; CDR3: CASRGTGTGELFF; DNA: TGTGCCAGCAGGGGGACAGGCACCGGGGAGCTGTTTTTT
V: TRBV2; D: TRBD1; J: TRBJ1-6; size: -; CDR3: CASLTGGLYNSPLHF; DNA: TGTGCCAGCCTAACAGGGGGCCTCTATAATTCACCCCTCCACTTT
V: TRBV30; D: -; J: TRBJ1-1; size: -; CDR3: CAWSTRSNTEAFF; DNA: TGTGCCTGGAGTACCAGGTCAAACACTGAAGCTTTCTTT
V: TRBV7-8; D: -; J: TRBJ2-1; size: -; CDR3: CASSEKASTGGIYNEQFF; DNA: TGTGCCAGCAGCGAAAAGGCATCGACAGGTGGGATCTACAATGAGCAGTTCTTC
V: TRBV10-1; D: -; J: TRBJ1-3; size: few; CDR3: CASSELPGEGNTIYF; DNA: TGCGCCAGCAGTGAGCTCCCGGGCGAGGGTAACACCATATATTTT
V: TRBV19; D: -; J: TRBJ1-1; size: -; CDR3: CASSTPDSRITEAFF; DNA: TGTGCCAGTAGTACCCCCGACAGCCGAATCACTGAAGCTTTCTTT
V: TRBV6-2/TRBV6-3; D: -; J: TRBJ1-3; size: -; CDR3: CASSYGRGSSGNTIYF; DNA: TGTGCCAGCAGTTACGGCCGGGGAAGCTCTGGAAACACCATATATTTT
V: TRBV9; D: -; J: TRBJ1-2; size: -; CDR3: CASSVGRNYGYTF; DNA: TGTGCCAGCAGCGTAGGCAGAAACTATGGCTACACCTTC
V: TRBV27; D: TRBD2; J: TRBJ2-5; size: -; CDR3: CASSSGSGGDWKTQYF; DNA: TGTGCCAGCAGTTCAGGGAGCGGGGGCGATTGGAAGACCCAGTACTTC
V: TRBV10-1; D: -; J: TRBJ2-3; size: few; CDR3: CASRSDFADTQYF; DNA: TGCGCCAGCAGGTCTGATTTTGCGGATACGCAGTATTTT
V: TRBV3-1/TRBV3-2; D: -; J: TRBJ2-2; size: -; CDR3: CATGNTGELFF; DNA: TGTGCCACAGGGAACACCGGGGAGCTGTTTTTT
V: TRBV28; D: TRBD1; J: TRBJ1-2; size: -; CDR3: CASSEDRFPYGYTF; DNA: TGTGCCAGCAGTGAGGACAGGTTCCCTTATGGCTACACCTTC
V: TRBV18; D: -; J: TRBJ2-3; size: -; CDR3: CASSPPGVSGGDTQYF; DNA: TGTGCCAGCTCACCACCGGGCGTTTCTGGGGGGGATACGCAGTATTTT
V: TRBV10-2; D: TRBD2; J: TRBJ2-3; size: -; CDR3: CASSDAGGREAQYF; DNA: TGCGCCAGCAGTGATGCGGGGGGGCGCGAGGCGCAGTATTTT
V: TRBV5-6; D: TRBD2; J: TRBJ2-3; size: -; CDR3: CASSLASGGALRTDTQYF; DNA: TGTGCCAGCAGCCTTGCTAGCGGGGGGGCCTTACGGACAGATACGCAGTATTTT
V: TRBV30; D: TRBD1; J: TRBJ2-2; size: -; CDR3: CACRPDRGYTGELFF; DNA: TGTGCCTGCCGACCCGACAGGGGATACACCGGGGAGCTGTTTTTT
V: TRBV6-2/TRBV6-3; D: -; J: TRBJ1-1; size: -; CDR3: CASSRLADFSRTEAFF; DNA: TGTGCCAGCAGCCGCTTAGCTGACTTTTCAAGGACTGAAGCTTTCTTT
V: TRBV6-2/TRBV6-3; D: -; J: TRBJ2-1; size: -; CDR3: CASSPGRVEKGIEQFF; DNA: TGTGCCAGCAGCCCGGGCAGGGTTGAGAAGGGCATCGAGCAGTTCTTC
V: TRBV10-3; D: TRBD1; J: TRBJ2-2; size: -; CDR3: CAISEGTGKNTGELFF; DNA: TGTGCCATCAGTGAGGGGACAGGGAAAAACACCGGGGAGCTGTTTTTT
V: TRBV7-9; D: TRBD1; J: TRBJ1-2; size: -; CDR3: CASSLIFLDRKIRASF; DNA: TGTGCCAGCAGCTTGATTTTCTTGGACAGGAAGATTAGGGCATCCTTC
V: TRBV5-6; D: -; J: TRBJ2-2; size: -; CDR3: CASSSLPPNGGELFF; DNA: TGTGCCAGCAGCTCGCTTCCACCTAACGGCGGGGAGCTGTTTTTT